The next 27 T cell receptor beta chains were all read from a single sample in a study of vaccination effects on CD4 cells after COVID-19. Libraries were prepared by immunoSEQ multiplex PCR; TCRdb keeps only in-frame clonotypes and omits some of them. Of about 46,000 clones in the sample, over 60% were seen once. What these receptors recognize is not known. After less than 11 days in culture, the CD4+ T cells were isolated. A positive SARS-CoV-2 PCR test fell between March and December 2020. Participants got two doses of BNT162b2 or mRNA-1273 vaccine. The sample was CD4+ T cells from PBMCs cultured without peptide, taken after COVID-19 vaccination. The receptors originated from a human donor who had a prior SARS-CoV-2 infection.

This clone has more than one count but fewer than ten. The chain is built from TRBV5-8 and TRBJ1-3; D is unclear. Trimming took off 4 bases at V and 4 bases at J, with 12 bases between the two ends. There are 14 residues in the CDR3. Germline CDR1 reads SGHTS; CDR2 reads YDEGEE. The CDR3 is CASSPTWQGNTIYF. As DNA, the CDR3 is TGTGCCAGCAGCCCAACGTGGCAGGGAAACACCATATATTTT.

CDR3 bases: TGTGCCAGTAGTATTGGTTTAGCGGGAGCACCTAGCACAGATACGCAGTATTTT. It is translated as CASSIGLAGAPSTDTQYF. The rearrangement uses TRBV19 and TRBJ2-3, with 9 bases matching TRBD2. Looked up from germline, CDR1 is LNHDA and CDR2 is SQIVND (reference sequence). The V gene end was trimmed by 3 bases and the J gene end by 0 bases; junction bases not matched to a gene: 10. The CDR3 has 18 residues.

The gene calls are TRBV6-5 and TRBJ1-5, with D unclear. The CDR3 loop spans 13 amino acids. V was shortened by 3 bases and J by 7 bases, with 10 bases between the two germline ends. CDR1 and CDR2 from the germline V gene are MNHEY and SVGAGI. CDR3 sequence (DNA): TGTGCCAGCAGTTATCGGGGTGACCAGCCCCAGCATTTT. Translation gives CASSYRGDQPQHF.

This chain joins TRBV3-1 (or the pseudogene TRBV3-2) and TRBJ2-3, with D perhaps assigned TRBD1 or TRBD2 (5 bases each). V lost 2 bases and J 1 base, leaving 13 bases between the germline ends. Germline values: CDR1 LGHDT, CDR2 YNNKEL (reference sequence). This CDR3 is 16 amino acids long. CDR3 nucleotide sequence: TGTGCCAGCAGCCAACCCGTCGGGACCCGCACAGATACGCAGTATTTT. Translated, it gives CASSQPVGTRTDTQYF.

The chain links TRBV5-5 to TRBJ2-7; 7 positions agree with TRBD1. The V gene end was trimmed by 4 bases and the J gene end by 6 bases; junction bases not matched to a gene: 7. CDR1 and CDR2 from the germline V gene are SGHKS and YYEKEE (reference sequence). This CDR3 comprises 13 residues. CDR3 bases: TGTGCCAGCAGCATCCCCTGGACAGGCGAGCAGTACTTC. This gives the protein CASSIPWTGEQYF. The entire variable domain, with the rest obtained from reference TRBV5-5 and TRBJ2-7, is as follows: DAGVTQSPTHLIKTRGQQVTLRCSPISGHKSVSWYQQVLGQGPQFIFQYYEKEERGRGNFPDRFSARQFPNYSSELNVNALLLGDSALYLCASSIPWTGEQYFGPGTRLTVT.

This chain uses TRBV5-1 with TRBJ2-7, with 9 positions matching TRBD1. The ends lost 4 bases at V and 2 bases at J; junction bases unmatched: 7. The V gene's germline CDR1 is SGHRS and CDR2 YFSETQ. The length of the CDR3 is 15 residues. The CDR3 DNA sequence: TGCGCCAGCAGCATCCAACAGGGGGCCACCTACGAGCAGTACTTC. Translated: CASSIQQGATYEQYF.

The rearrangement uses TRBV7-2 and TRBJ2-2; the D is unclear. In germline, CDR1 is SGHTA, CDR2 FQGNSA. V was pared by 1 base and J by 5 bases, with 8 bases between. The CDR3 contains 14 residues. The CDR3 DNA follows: TGTGCCAGCAGCTTAGTTGTAGGGACCGGGGAGCTGTTTTTT. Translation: CASSLVVGTGELFF.

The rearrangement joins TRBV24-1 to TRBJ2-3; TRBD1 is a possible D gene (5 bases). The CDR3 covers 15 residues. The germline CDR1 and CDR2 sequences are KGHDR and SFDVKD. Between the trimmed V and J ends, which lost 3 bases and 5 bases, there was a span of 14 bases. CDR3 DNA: TGTGCCACCAGTGATAAGACAGAACCCCTAGATACGCAGTATTTT. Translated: CATSDKTEPLDTQYF.

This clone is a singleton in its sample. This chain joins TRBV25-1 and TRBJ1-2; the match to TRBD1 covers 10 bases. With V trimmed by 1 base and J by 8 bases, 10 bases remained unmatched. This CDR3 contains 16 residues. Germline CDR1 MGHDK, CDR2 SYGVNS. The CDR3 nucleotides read TGTGCCAGCAGTGAATTTCCGGGACAGGGGCTGCGGGGCTACACCTTC. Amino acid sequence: CASSEFPGQGLRGYTF.

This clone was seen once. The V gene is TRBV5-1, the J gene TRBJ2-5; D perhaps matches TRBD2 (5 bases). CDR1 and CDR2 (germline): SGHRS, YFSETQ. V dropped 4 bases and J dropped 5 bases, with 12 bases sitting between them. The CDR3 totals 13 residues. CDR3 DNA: TGCGCCAGCAGCCAGAGCTGGGAGGAGACCCAGTACTTC. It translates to CASSQSWEETQYF.

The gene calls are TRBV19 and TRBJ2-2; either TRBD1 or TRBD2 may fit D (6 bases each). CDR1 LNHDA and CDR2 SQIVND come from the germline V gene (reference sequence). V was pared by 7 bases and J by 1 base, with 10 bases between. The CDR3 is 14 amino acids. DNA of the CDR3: TGTGCCAGTAAACAGGGACTGAACACCGGGGAGCTGTTTTTT. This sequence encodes CASKQGLNTGELFF.

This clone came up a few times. CDR3 protein: CASSLMEGRNTEAFF. DNA of the CDR3: TGCGCCAGCAGCTTGATGGAGGGGAGGAACACTGAAGCTTTCTTT. The chain joins TRBV5-1 to TRBJ1-1; a weak D match, TRBD1 (5 bases). The CDR3 runs 15 residues. CDR1 SGHRS and CDR2 YFSETQ come from the germline V gene. Trimming removed 1 base at V and 1 base at J, with 11 bases between.

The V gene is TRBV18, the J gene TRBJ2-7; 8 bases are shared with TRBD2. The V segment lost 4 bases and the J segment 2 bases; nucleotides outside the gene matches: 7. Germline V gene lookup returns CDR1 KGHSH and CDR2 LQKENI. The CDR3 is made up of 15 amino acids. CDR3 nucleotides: TGTGCCAGCTCACGCGGCGCGGGAGGTACCTACGAGCAGTACTTC. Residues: CASSRGAGGTYEQYF.

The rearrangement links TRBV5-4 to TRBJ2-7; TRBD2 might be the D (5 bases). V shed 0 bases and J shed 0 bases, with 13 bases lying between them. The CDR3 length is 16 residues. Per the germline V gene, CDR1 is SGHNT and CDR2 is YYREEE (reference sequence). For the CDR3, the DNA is TGTGCCAGCAGCTTGGGCATTGACGGGAACTCCTACGAGCAGTACTTC. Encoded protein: CASSLGIDGNSYEQYF.

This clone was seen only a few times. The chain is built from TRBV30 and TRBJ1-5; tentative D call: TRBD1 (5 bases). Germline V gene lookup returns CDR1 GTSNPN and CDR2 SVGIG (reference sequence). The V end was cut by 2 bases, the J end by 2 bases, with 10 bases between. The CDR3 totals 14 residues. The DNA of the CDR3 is TGTGCCTGGAGTAGGGGCGGGGGCAATCAGCCCCAGCATTTT. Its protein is CAWSRGGGNQPQHF.

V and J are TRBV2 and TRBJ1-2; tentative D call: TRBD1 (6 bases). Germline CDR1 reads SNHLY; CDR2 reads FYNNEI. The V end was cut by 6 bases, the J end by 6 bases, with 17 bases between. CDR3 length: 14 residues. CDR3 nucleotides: TGTGCCAGCAGCCCGCCCGGAGGGGGGGATGGCTACACCTTC. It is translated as CASSPPGGGDGYTF.

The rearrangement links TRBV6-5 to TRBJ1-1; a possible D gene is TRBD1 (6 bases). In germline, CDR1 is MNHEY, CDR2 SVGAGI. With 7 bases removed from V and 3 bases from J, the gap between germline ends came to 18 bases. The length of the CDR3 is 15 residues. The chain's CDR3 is CASTGAEKGYTEAFF. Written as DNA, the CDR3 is TGTGCCAGCACGGGGGCAGAGAAAGGGTACACTGAAGCTTTCTTT.

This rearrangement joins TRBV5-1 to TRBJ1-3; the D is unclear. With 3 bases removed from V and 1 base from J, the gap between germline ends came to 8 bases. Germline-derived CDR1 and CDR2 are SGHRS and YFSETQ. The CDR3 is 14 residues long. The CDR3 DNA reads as TGCGCCAGCAGCTCAGAGCAATCTGGAAACACCATATATTTT. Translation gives CASSSEQSGNTIYF. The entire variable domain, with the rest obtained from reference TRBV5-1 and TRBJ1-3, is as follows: KAGVTQTPRYLIKTRGQQVTLSCSPISGHRSVSWYQQTPGQGLQFLFEYFSETQRNKGNFPGRFSGRQFSNSRSEMNVSTLELGDSALYLCASSSEQSGNTIYFGEGSWLTVV.

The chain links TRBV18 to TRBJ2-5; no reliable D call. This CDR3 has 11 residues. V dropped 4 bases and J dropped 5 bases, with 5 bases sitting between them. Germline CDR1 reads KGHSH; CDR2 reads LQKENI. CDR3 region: CASSLTETQYF. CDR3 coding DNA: TGTGCCAGCTCACTGACTGAGACCCAGTACTTC. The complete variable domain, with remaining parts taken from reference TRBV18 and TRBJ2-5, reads NAGVMQNPRHLVRRRGQEARLRCSPMKGHSHVYWYRQLPEEGLKFMVYLQKENIIDESGMPKERFSAEFPKEGPSILRIQQVVRGDSAAYFCASSLTETQYFGPGTRLLVL.

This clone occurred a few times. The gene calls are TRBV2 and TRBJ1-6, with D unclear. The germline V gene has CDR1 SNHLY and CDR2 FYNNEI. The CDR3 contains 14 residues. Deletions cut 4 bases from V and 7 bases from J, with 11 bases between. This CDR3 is CASSVGRWNSPLHF. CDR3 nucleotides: TGTGCCAGCAGTGTCGGCAGGTGGAATTCACCCCTCCACTTT.

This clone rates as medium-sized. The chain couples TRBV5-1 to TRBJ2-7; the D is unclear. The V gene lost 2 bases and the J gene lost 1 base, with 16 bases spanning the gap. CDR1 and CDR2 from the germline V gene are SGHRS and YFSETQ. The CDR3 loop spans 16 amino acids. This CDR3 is CASSFMYKGSSYEQYF. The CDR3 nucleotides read TGCGCCAGCAGCTTTATGTACAAAGGAAGTTCCTACGAGCAGTACTTC.

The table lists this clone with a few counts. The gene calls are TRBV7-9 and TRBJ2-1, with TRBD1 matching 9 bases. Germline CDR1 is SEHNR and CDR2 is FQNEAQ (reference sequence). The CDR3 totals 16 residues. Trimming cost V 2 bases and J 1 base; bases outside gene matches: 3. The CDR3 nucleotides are TGTGCCAGCAGCTTAAAGGGACAGGGATCCTACAATGAGCAGTTCTTC. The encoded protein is CASSLKGQGSYNEQFF.

The CDR3 is CASASDRNSGNTIYF. Written as DNA, the CDR3 is TGTGCCAGCGCTTCCGACCGGAACTCTGGAAACACCATATATTTT. This sequence joins TRBV6-5 and TRBJ1-3; D gene ambiguous. V lost 8 bases to trimming and J lost 0 bases, with 14 bases between them. Germline V gives CDR1 MNHEY, CDR2 SVGAGI. CDR3 size: 15 residues.

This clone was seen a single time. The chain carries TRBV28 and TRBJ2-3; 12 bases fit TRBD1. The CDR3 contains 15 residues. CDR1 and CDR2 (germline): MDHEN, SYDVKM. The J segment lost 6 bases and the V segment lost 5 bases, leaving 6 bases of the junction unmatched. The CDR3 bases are TGTGCCAGCAGTGCTCCGGGACAGGGGGCGGATACGCAGTATTTT. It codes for CASSAPGQGADTQYF.

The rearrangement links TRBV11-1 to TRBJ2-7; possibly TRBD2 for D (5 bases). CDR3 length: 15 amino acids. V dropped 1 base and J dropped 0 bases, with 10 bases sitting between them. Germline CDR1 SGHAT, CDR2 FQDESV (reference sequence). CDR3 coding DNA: TGTGCCAGCAGCTTAGACCCGGGAAACTCCTACGAGCAGTACTTC. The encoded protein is CASSLDPGNSYEQYF.

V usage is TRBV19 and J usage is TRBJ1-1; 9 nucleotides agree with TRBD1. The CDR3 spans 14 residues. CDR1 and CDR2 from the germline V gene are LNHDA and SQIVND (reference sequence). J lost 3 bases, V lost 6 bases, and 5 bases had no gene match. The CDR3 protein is CASRRDRGDTEAFF. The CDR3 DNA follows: TGTGCCAGTAGGAGAGACAGGGGGGACACTGAAGCTTTCTTT.

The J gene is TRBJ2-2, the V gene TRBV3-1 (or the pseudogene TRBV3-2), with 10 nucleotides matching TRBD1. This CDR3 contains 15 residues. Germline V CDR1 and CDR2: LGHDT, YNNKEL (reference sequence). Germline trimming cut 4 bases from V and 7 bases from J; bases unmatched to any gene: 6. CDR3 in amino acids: CASSPDRGQVGELFF. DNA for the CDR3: TGTGCCAGCAGCCCCGACAGGGGGCAAGTCGGGGAGCTGTTTTTT.